Listed here are 24 T cell receptor beta chains from one sample, sequenced in a study of CD8 T cells in ankylosing spondylitis. MiXCR, run by TCRdb on the 5' RACE reads, gives a single entry per CDR3 protein. The sample records 50,000 to 70,000 distinct CDR3 sequences, about 6.2% being singletons. The sequencing sample was made of synovial fluid, either unsorted or a sorted T cell fraction (not recorded which). These receptors originate from a male donor with ankylosing spondylitis.

This clonotype was observed at least ten times. The chain couples TRBV20-1 to TRBJ2-5; tentative D call: TRBD2 (7 bases). The CDR3 is 14 amino acids. With 5 bases removed from V and 1 base from J, the gap between germline ends came to 14 bases. The V gene's germline CDR1 is DFQATT and CDR2 SNEGSKA (reference sequence). The CDR3: CSAHLGGGQETQYF. The CDR3 region has the DNA TGCAGTGCTCACCTAGGGGGGGGCCAAGAGACCCAGTACTTC.

This clonotype was observed many times. The V gene is TRBV29-1, the J gene TRBJ2-5, with 11 bases lining up with TRBD2. CDR3 length equals 14 residues. V was clipped by 6 bases and J by 5 bases; unmatched bases: 8. Per germline, CDR1 SQVTM and CDR2 ANQGSEA. The CDR3 DNA follows: TGCAGCGTCCCCCTAGCGGGAGGAGGGGAGACCCAGTACTTC. Residues: CSVPLAGGGETQYF.

This chain connects TRBV5-5 to TRBJ2-3, with D unresolved. The CDR3 contains 11 residues. V lost 2 bases to trimming and J lost 5 bases, with 3 bases between them. CDR1 and CDR2 from the germline V gene are SGHKS and YYEKEE (reference sequence). In nucleotides, the CDR3 is TGTGCCAGCAGCTTAGTAGATACGCAGTATTTT. It is translated as CASSLVDTQYF.

Only a few counts were recorded for this clonotype. The chain couples TRBV12-3 or TRBV12-4 to TRBJ2-5; D is perhaps TRBD1 or TRBD2 (5 bases each). V was pared by 1 base and J by 5 bases, with 14 bases between. The CDR3 is 15 residues long. The CDR3 here is CASSLEGTSWETQYF. CDR3 DNA sequence: TGTGCCAGCAGTTTAGAGGGGACCAGCTGGGAGACCCAGTACTTC.

This clonotype was observed many times. V and J are TRBV2 and TRBJ2-1, with no clear D. The germline gives CDR1 SNHLY, CDR2 FYNNEI. CDR3 length: 15 residues. V was shortened by 5 bases and J by 6 bases, with 17 bases between the two germline ends. Here the CDR3 reads CASSSRAPSLNEQFF. The CDR3, as DNA: TGTGCCAGCAGTTCCCGGGCCCCGAGCCTCAATGAGCAGTTCTTC.

This clonotype was seen more than once but under ten times. This chain joins TRBV7-9 and TRBJ2-3, with D possibly matching TRBD2 (5 bases). The V end was cut by 3 bases, the J end by 1 base, with 11 bases between. This CDR3 has 15 residues. Germline loops: CDR1 SEHNR, CDR2 FQNEAQ (reference sequence). The CDR3 reads CASSLLATGTDTQYF. The DNA of the CDR3 is TGTGCCAGCAGCTTGCTAGCAACCGGCACAGATACGCAGTATTTT. The variable domain in full, completed from reference TRBV7-9 and TRBJ2-3, reads DTGVSQNPRHKITKRGQNVTFRCDPISEHNRLYWYRQTLGQGPEFLTYFQNEAQLEKSRLLSDRFSAERPKGSFSTLEIQRTEQGDSAMYLCASSLLATGTDTQYFGPGTRLTVL.

This clonotype has at least ten counts. This sequence joins TRBV12-3 or TRBV12-4 and TRBJ2-2, with D perhaps TRBD1 (6 bases). The CDR3 has 14 residues. V dropped 2 bases and J dropped 6 bases, with 10 bases sitting between them. The chain's CDR3 is CASSLRGKAGELFF. As DNA, the CDR3 is TGTGCCAGCAGTTTAAGGGGGAAGGCCGGGGAGCTGTTTTTT.

In its sample, this clonotype was seen many times. The chain is built from TRBV11-2 and TRBJ2-7; D remains ambiguous. The CDR3 spans 14 residues. The germline V gene has CDR1 SGHAT and CDR2 FQNNGV. Trimming pared 6 bases from V and 1 base from J, leaving 13 bases between. CDR3 sequence reads: CASSRGRISYEQYF. The CDR3 DNA reads as TGTGCCAGCAGTAGAGGACGGATTTCCTACGAGCAGTACTTC.

This clonotype turned up a few times. The rearrangement uses TRBV21-1 and TRBJ2-7; the table calls TRBD2, which could not be checked here. TRBV21-1 is tagged as a pseudogene. The CDR3 consists of 16 residues. CDR3 DNA: TGTGCCAGCAGCAAAGGACGCGGGAGTACACCCTACGAGCAGTACTTC. It yields the protein CASSKGRGSTPYEQYF.

This clonotype was detected many times. The J gene is TRBJ2-1, the V gene TRBV6-4; TRBD2 agrees at 9 bases. Unmatched junction bases numbered 9, after V lost 4 bases and J lost 8 bases. Germline CDR1 reads MRHNA; CDR2 reads SNTAGT. The CDR3 totals 15 residues. The CDR3 DNA reads as TGTGCCAGCAGTGTTGTAGCGGGAGCTCTCTATGAGCAGTTCTTC. Amino acids: CASSVVAGALYEQFF.

There are a few counts of this clonotype. This chain connects TRBV15 to TRBJ2-7; D assignment may be TRBD1 or TRBD2 (5 bases each). V gave up 5 bases and J gave up 7 bases, with 15 bases separating them. Germline CDR1 is LNHNV and CDR2 is YYDKDF (reference sequence). CDR3 length: 13 amino acids. The CDR3 DNA reads as TGTGCCACCAGCGGGGACGGTTCACCGGAGCAGTACTTC. Its protein is CATSGDGSPEQYF.

The V and J genes are TRBV30 and TRBJ2-7, with 9 positions matching TRBD1. There are 15 residues in the CDR3. The V gene's germline CDR1 is GTSNPN and CDR2 SVGIG (reference sequence). V lost 0 bases to trimming and J lost 2 bases; unmatched junction nucleotides: 5. In DNA form, the CDR3 reads TGTGCCTGGAGTGTAGGGGGGACAGGGCCCTACGAGCAGTACTTC. Residues: CAWSVGGTGPYEQYF.

Ten or more counts support this clonotype. The chain couples TRBV2 to TRBJ1-2; D may be TRBD1 (6 bases). With 10 bases removed from V and 4 bases from J, the gap between germline ends came to 19 bases. From germline, CDR1 is SNHLY and CDR2 FYNNEI. The CDR3 loop spans 14 amino acids. The DNA of the CDR3 is TGTGCCACCTCCCTCTGGGGGGGCAGCTATGGCTACACCTTC. It yields the protein CATSLWGGSYGYTF.

This clonotype was seen ten or more times. CDR3 DNA sequence: TGCAGCGTAGAATACAGGACTGTGCAGTTCTTC. Protein product: CSVEYRTVQFF. The V call is TRBV29-1, the J call TRBJ2-1; either TRBD1 or TRBD2 may fit D (5 bases each). With 6 bases removed from V and 12 bases from J, the gap between germline ends came to 15 bases. Germline CDR1 and CDR2: SQVTM and ANQGSEA. The CDR3 runs to 11 residues.

This clonotype was recorded a few times. This chain joins TRBV28 and TRBJ1-1; tentatively, D is TRBD1 (6 bases). The CDR3 is 14 residues long. The germline V gene encodes CDR1 MDHEN and CDR2 SYDVKM. The V and J ends lost 6 bases and 3 bases respectively, with 14 bases between them. CDR3: CASSLRGEDTEAFF. The CDR3 DNA is TGTGCCAGCAGCCTTAGGGGGGAGGACACTGAAGCTTTCTTT.

This clonotype was picked up many times. The rearrangement links TRBV15 to TRBJ2-2, with unresolved D. The ends were cut back, 0 bases at V and 2 bases at J, with 4 bases in the middle. Germline lookup yields CDR1 LNHNV and CDR2 YYDKDF (reference sequence). CDR3 length: 14 amino acids. This CDR3 is CATSREGNTGELFF. For the CDR3, the DNA is TGTGCCACCAGCAGAGAGGGTAACACCGGGGAGCTGTTTTTT.

This clonotype was counted ten times or more. V is TRBV29-1 and J is TRBJ2-2; 9 bases align to TRBD2. Trimming removed 4 bases from V and 4 bases from J; junction bases left unmatched: 1. CDR1 is SQVTM and CDR2 is ANQGSEA in the germline V gene. The CDR3 length is 13 residues. CDR3 nucleotides: TGCAGCGTTGGACTAGCGGTCACCGGGGAGCTGTTTTTT. Translating gives CSVGLAVTGELFF.

The sample holds many counts of this clonotype. V usage is TRBV10-3 and J usage is TRBJ1-2; D perhaps matches TRBD1 (6 bases). V was pared by 4 bases and J by 14 bases, with 14 bases between. CDR1 is ENHRY and CDR2 is SYGVKD in the germline V gene. The CDR3 totals 11 residues. The CDR3 region is CAISADRLVTF. DNA of the CDR3: TGTGCCATCAGTGCCGACAGGCTCGTTACCTTC.

This clonotype was found a few times. The chain couples TRBV6-2 or TRBV6-3 to TRBJ1-1; 10 nucleotides line up with TRBD1. Trimming took 2 bases from V and 5 from J; bases not matched to a gene: 5. CDR1 and CDR2 (germline): MNHEY, SVGEGT. The CDR3 has 15 residues. The CDR3 bases are TGTGCCAGCAGTTACGGGGGACAGGGGAGAACTGAAGCTTTCTTT. Translating it yields CASSYGGQGRTEAFF.

The table lists this clonotype with a few counts. The gene calls are TRBV27 and TRBJ2-2, with D hard to call. This CDR3 has 14 residues. Trimming removed 6 bases from V and 4 bases from J, with 12 bases in between. Germline values: CDR1 MNHEY, CDR2 SMNVEV (reference sequence). As DNA, the CDR3 is TGTGCCAGCAGACCCCCCTGGGGCACCGGGGAGCTGTTTTTT. This encodes CASRPPWGTGELFF.

This clonotype was detected ten times or more. The chain links TRBV12-3 or TRBV12-4 to TRBJ2-5, with 8 bases aligning to TRBD2. The CDR3 has 14 amino acids. Trimming at V came to 5 bases and at J to 4 bases, leaving 6 bases not matched to a gene. CDR3 loop: CASSIQRELETQYF. CDR3 DNA: TGTGCCAGCAGTATTCAGCGGGAGCTAGAGACCCAGTACTTC.

This clonotype has at least ten counts. The CDR3 is CASSYGTTYNEQFF. CDR3 sequence (DNA): TGCGCCAGCAGCTACGGGACTACCTACAATGAGCAGTTCTTC. This sequence joins TRBV5-1 and TRBJ2-1; 7 bases are a match to TRBD2. The CDR3 spans 14 residues. Germline CDR1 is SGHRS and CDR2 is YFSETQ. The ends lost 3 bases at V and 2 bases at J; junction bases unmatched: 2.

This clonotype was seen repeatedly, ten times or more. The rearrangement uses TRBV5-6 and TRBJ1-1; D not certain. The CDR3 consists of 15 residues. V shed 0 bases and J shed 1 base, with 10 bases lying between them. The germline V gene encodes CDR1 SGHDT and CDR2 YYEEEE. The CDR3 coding sequence is TGTGCCAGCAGCTTGGCGACCAGGAGGAACACTGAAGCTTTCTTT. This gives the protein CASSLATRRNTEAFF.

This clonotype was seen repeatedly, ten times or more. DNA for the CDR3: TGTGCCAGCAGCCAAGCTGCATCGGCCACCGGGGAGCTGTTTTTT. This sequence encodes CASSQAASATGELFF. The chain uses TRBV3-1 and TRBJ2-2; D gene ambiguous. CDR1 and CDR2 from the germline V gene are LGHDT and YNNKEL (reference sequence). The CDR3 totals 15 residues. The ends were cut back, 1 base at V and 4 bases at J, with 10 bases in the middle.